The 8 T cell receptor beta chains presented below share a single source sample, sequenced in a study of cytomegalovirus exposure and HLA in healthy donors. The primer mix had 60 Vbeta and 13 Jbeta primers. The table came from immunoSEQ multiplex PCR; TCRdb's copy has only in-frame clones and leaves some out. The sample lists around 160,000 clones; about 64% were seen once. Source material: PBMCs. Receptors were obtained from a man in his fifties in good health and CMV-seronegative.

The chain is built from TRBV5-1 and TRBJ2-7; 7 bases match TRBD2. V was pared by 4 bases and J by 3 bases, with 7 bases of the junction left unmatched. CDR3 length equals 14 residues. CDR1 is SGHRS, CDR2 YFSETQ, per germline. CDR3 in DNA: TGCGCCAGCAGCAAAGGACTAGAGGGCTACGAGCAGTACTTC. As protein: CASSKGLEGYEQYF.

The chain recombines TRBV6-6 with TRBJ2-3; TRBD1 agrees at 10 bases. The CDR3 is made up of 16 amino acids. The germline gives CDR1 MNHNY, CDR2 SVGAGI (reference sequence). V gave up 6 bases and J gave up 2 bases; unmatched junction bases: 8. CDR3 nucleotides: TGTGCCAGCAGAGAAACCGGGACAGGGGCCACAGATACGCAGTATTTT. Its translation is CASRETGTGATDTQYF.

The V call is TRBV2, the J call TRBJ1-1; possible D gene TRBD1, 6 bases. The CDR3 covers 13 residues. V dropped 6 bases and J dropped 5 bases, with 13 bases sitting between them. Germline lookup yields CDR1 SNHLY and CDR2 FYNNEI. The CDR3 region is CASRATRGTEAFF. The CDR3 DNA reads TGTGCCAGCAGAGCCACCAGGGGAACTGAAGCTTTCTTT.

This chain links TRBV5-6 with TRBJ1-2; no clear D. Germline V gene data show CDR1 as SGHDT and CDR2 as YYEEEE. V was trimmed by 0 bases and J by 4 bases, leaving 19 bases between them. The CDR3 has 17 amino acids. Written as DNA, the CDR3 is TGTGCCAGCAGCTTGGGGCCGACTTACGGCGGAGGCTATGGCTACACCTTC. Translated: CASSLGPTYGGGYGYTF. Drawing the rest from reference TRBV5-6 and TRBJ1-2, the complete variable domain is DAGVTQSPTHLIKTRGQQVTLRCSPKSGHDTVSWYQQALGQGPQFIFQYYEEEERQRGNFPDRFSGHQFPNYSSELNVNALLLGDSALYLCASSLGPTYGGGYGYTFGSGTRLTVV.

The rearrangement links TRBV29-1 to TRBJ2-2, with 8 nucleotides matching TRBD1. The CDR3 has 14 amino acids. Germline loops: CDR1 SQVTM, CDR2 ANQGSEA. V was pared by 3 bases and J by 5 bases, with 5 bases of the junction left unmatched. The CDR3: CSVEPDRETGELFF. The CDR3 nucleotides are TGCAGCGTTGAGCCGGACAGGGAAACCGGGGAGCTGTTTTTT.

This clone was counted between two and nine times. V is TRBV10-3 and J is TRBJ1-2; 8 bases are a match to TRBD1. Looked up from germline, CDR1 is ENHRY and CDR2 is SYGVKD. The CDR3 is made up of 16 amino acids. V dropped 7 bases and J dropped 7; count of bases not matched to a gene: 17. The CDR3 DNA reads as TGTGCCATCACCGCCTTCCCGGGACAGGACGTGGGTGGCTACACCTTC. It is translated as CAITAFPGQDVGGYTF.

V gene TRBV5-4 combines with J gene TRBJ1-2; TRBD1 matches 9 bases. The J segment lost 4 bases and the V segment lost 4 bases, leaving 8 bases of the junction unmatched. CDR1 is SGHNT, CDR2 YYREEE, per germline (reference sequence). The CDR3 consists of 15 residues. This chain's CDR3 is CASSRGDRDVYGYTF. The CDR3, as DNA: TGTGCCAGCAGCCGTGGGGACAGGGACGTCTATGGCTACACCTTC.

The chain uses TRBV5-1 and TRBJ1-3, with TRBD1 matching 9 bases. CDR1 is SGHRS and CDR2 is YFSETQ in the germline V gene. The V gene end was trimmed by 4 bases and the J gene end by 2 bases; junction bases not matched to a gene: 7. The CDR3 totals 16 residues. CDR3 loop: CASSLGDRAAGNTIYF. The CDR3 DNA reads as TGCGCCAGCAGCCTGGGGGACAGGGCGGCTGGAAACACCATATATTTT.